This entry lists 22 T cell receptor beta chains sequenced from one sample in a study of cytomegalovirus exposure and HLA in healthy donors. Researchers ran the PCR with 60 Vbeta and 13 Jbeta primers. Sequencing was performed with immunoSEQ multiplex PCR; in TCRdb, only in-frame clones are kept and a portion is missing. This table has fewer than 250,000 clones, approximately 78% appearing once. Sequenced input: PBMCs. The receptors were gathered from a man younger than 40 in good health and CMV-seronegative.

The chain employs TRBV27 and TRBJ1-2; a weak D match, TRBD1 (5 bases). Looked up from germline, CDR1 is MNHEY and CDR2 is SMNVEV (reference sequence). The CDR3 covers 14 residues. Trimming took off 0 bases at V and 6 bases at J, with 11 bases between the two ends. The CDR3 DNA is TGTGCCAGCAGTTTATCCCCTGACAGCCATGGCTACACCTTC. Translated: CASSLSPDSHGYTF.

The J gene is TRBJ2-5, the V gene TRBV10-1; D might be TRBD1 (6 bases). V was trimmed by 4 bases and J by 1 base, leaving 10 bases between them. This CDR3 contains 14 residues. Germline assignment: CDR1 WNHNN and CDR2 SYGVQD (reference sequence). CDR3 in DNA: TGCGCCAGCAGTGCTTCGGACAGCCAAGAGACCCAGTACTTC. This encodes CASSASDSQETQYF.

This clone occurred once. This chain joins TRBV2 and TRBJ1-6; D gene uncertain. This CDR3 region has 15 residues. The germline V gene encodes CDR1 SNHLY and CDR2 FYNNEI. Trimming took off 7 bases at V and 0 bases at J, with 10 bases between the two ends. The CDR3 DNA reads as TGTGCCAGCAAACCCTTGAGCTCCTATAATTCACCCCTCCACTTT. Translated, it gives CASKPLSSYNSPLHF.

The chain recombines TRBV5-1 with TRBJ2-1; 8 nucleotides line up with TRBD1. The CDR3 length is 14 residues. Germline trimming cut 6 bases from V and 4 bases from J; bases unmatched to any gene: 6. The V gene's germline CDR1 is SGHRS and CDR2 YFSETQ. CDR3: CASTTGGSYNEQFF. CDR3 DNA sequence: TGCGCCAGCACCACAGGGGGTAGTTACAATGAGCAGTTCTTC.

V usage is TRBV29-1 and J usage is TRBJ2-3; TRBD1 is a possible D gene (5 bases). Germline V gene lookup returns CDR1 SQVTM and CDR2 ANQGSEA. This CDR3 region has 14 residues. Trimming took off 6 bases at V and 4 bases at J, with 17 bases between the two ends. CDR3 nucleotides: TGCAGCGTACCCCGGCAGGGTGAGGCAGATACGCAGTATTTT. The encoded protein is CSVPRQGEADTQYF.

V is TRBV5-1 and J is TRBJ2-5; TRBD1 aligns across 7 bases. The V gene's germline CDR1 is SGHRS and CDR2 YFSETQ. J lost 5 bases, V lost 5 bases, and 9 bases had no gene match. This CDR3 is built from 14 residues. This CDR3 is CASSPETGVETQYF. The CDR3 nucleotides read TGCGCCAGCAGTCCAGAAACAGGGGTGGAGACCCAGTACTTC.

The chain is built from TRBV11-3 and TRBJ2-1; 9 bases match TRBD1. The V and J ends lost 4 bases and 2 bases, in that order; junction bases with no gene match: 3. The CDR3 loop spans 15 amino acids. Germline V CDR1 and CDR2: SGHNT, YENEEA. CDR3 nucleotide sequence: TGTGCCAGCAGCTCCGGGACAGGGACCTACAATGAGCAGTTCTTC. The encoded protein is CASSSGTGTYNEQFF.

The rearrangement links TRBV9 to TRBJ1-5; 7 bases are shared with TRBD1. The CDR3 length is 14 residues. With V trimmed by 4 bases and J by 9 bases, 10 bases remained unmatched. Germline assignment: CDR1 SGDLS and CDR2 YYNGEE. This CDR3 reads CASSLETGMGPQHF. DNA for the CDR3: TGTGCCAGCAGCCTTGAGACAGGGATGGGGCCCCAGCATTTT. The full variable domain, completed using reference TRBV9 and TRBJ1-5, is DSGVTQTPKHLITATGQRVTLRCSPRSGDLSVYWYQQSLDQGLQFLIQYYNGEERAKGNILERFSAQQFPDLHSELNLSSLELGDSALYFCASSLETGMGPQHFGDGTRLSIL.

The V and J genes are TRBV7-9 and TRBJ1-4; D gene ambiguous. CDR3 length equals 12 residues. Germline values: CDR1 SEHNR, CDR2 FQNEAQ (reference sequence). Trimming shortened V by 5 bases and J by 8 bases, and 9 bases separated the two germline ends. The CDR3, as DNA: TGTGCCAGCAGCGTTCTCGGGGAAAAACTGTTTTTT. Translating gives CASSVLGEKLFF.

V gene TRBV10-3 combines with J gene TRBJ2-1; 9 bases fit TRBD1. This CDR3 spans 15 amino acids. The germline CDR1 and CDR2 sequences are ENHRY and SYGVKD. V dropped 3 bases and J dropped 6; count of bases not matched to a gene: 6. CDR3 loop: CAISEPGQGGNEQFF. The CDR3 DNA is TGTGCCATCAGTGAACCGGGACAGGGCGGCAATGAGCAGTTCTTC.

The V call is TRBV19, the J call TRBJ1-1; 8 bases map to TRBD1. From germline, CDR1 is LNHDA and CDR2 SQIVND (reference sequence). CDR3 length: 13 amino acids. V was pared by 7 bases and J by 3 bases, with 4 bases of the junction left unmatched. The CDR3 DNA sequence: TGTGCCAGTAACAACAGGGGGTACACTGAAGCTTTCTTT. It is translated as CASNNRGYTEAFF.

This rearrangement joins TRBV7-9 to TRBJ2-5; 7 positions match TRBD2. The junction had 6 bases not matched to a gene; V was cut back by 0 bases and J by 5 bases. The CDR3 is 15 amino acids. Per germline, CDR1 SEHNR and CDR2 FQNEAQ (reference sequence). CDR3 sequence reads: CASSLASASGETQYF. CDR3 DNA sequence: TGTGCCAGCAGCTTAGCGAGCGCTAGCGGTGAGACCCAGTACTTC.

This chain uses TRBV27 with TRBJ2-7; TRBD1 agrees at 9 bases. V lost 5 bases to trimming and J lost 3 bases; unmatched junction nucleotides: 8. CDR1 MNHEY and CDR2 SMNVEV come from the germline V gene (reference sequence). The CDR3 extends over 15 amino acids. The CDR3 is CASSREGDRVYEQYF. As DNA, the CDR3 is TGTGCCAGCAGTAGGGAGGGGGACAGGGTCTACGAGCAGTACTTC.

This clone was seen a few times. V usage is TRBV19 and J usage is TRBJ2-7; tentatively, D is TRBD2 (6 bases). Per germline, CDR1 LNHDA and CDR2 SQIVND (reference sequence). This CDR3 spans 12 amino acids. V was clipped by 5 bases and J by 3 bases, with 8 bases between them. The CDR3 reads CASSGGYYEQYF. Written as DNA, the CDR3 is TGTGCCAGTAGTGGGGGGTACTACGAGCAGTACTTC.

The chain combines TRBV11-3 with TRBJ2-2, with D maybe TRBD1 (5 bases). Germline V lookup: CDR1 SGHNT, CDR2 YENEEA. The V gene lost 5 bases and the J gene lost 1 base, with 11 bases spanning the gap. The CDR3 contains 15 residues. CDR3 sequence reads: CASSTDSENTGELFF. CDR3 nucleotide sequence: TGTGCCAGCAGCACCGACAGTGAGAACACCGGGGAGCTGTTTTTT.

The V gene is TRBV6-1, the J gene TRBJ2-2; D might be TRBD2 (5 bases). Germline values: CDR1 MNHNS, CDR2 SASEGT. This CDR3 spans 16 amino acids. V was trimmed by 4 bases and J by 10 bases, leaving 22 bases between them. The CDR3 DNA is TGTGCCAGCAGTGCCCTCCCGCCCGGCACGGGGTCGGAGCTGTTTTTT. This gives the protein CASSALPPGTGSELFF.

CDR3 in amino acids: CASNREQETQYF. As DNA, the CDR3 is TGTGCCAGCAACAGGGAACAAGAGACCCAGTACTTC. V usage is TRBV6-5 and J usage is TRBJ2-5; D is perhaps TRBD1 (6 bases). Germline lookup yields CDR1 MNHEY and CDR2 SVGAGI. The CDR3 extends over 12 amino acids. Trimming took off 7 bases at V and 2 bases at J, with 8 bases between the two ends.

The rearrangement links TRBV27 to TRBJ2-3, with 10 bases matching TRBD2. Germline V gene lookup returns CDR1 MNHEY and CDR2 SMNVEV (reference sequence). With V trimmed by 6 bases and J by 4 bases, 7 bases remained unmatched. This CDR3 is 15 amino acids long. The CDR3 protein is CASREAGGRADTQYF. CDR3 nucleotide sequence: TGTGCCAGCAGGGAAGCGGGGGGGCGGGCAGATACGCAGTATTTT.

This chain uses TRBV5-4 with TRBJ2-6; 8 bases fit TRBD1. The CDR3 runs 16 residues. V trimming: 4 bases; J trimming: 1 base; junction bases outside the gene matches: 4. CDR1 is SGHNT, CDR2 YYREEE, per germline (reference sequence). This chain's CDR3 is CASSRRTGSGANVLTF. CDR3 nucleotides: TGTGCCAGCAGCCGTAGGACAGGGTCTGGGGCCAACGTCCTGACTTTC.

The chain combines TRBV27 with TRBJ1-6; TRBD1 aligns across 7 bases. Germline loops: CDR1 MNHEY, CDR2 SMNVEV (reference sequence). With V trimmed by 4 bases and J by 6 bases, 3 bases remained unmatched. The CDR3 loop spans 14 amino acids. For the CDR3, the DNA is TGTGCCAGCAGTTCCGGACAGGCTAATTCACCCCTCCACTTT. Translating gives CASSSGQANSPLHF.

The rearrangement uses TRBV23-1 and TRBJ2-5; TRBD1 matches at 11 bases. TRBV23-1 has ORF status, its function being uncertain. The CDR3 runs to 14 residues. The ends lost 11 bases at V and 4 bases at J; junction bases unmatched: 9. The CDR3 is CAAGRTGGRETQYF. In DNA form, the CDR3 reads TGCGCCGCGGGAAGGACAGGGGGCAGAGAGACCCAGTACTTC.

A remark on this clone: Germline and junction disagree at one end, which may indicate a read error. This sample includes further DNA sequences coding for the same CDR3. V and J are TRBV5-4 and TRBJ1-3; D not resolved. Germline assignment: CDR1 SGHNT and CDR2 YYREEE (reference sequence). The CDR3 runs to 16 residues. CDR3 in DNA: TGTGCTAGCAGCCGACTCCTAACCGTCTCTGGAAACACCATATATTTT. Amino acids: CASSRLLTVSGNTIYF. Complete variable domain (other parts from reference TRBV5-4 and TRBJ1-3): ETGVTQSPTHLIKTRGQQVTLRCSSQSGHNTVSWYQQALGQGPQFIFQYYREEENGRGNFPPRFSGLQFPNYSSELNVNALELDDSALYLCASSRLLTVSGNTIYFGEGSWLTVV.